This passage covers 22 T cell receptor beta chains from one sample sequenced in a study of tissue T cells after allogeneic stem cell transplantation. Steroid-refractory graft-versus-host disease after allogeneic hematopoietic cell transplant qualified adults for prospective research-autopsy enrollment. The protocol was immunoSEQ multiplex PCR, while the TCRdb copy is restricted to in-frame clones and leaves out a portion. The sample carries about 4,100 clones, 78% recorded once. The material was esophageal tissue, obtained at autopsy. The receptors derive from a male patient of 60 years or more with steroid-refractory graft-versus-host disease after an allogeneic stem cell transplant. Some of the T cells might come from the graft donor.

The rearrangement joins TRBV28 to TRBJ1-2, with no clear D. From germline, CDR1 is MDHEN and CDR2 SYDVKM. With 6 bases removed from V and 3 bases from J, the gap between germline ends came to 8 bases. The CDR3 covers 12 residues. The CDR3 region is CASRTQHYGYTF. CDR3 bases: TGTGCCAGCAGAACCCAACACTATGGCTACACCTTC.

The chain has TRBV5-1 and TRBJ1-2; D uncertain. Per germline, CDR1 SGHRS and CDR2 YFSETQ. V lost 4 bases to trimming and J lost 5 bases, with 12 bases between them. The CDR3 consists of 13 residues. DNA for the CDR3: TGCGCCAGCAGCCCGGCCCAGCGTTATGGCTACACCTTC. As protein: CASSPAQRYGYTF.

This chain links TRBV28 with TRBJ2-3, with a tentative D call TRBD2 (6 bases). This CDR3 comprises 15 residues. Between the trimmed V and J ends, which lost 3 bases and 4 bases, there was a span of 14 bases. Germline values: CDR1 MDHEN, CDR2 SYDVKM. The CDR3 nucleotides are TGTGCCAGCAGTTTGCAGGGCGGGGTCTCAGATACGCAGTATTTT. Its protein is CASSLQGGVSDTQYF. Full variable domain (rest looked up from reference TRBV28 and TRBJ2-3): DVKVTQSSRYLVKRTGEKVFLECVQDMDHENMFWYRQDPGLGLRLIYFSYDVKMKEKGDIPEGYSVSREKKERFSLILESASTNQTSMYLCASSLQGGVSDTQYFGPGTRLTVL.

V gene TRBV7-9 combines with J gene TRBJ1-4, with a possible D match to TRBD1 (5 bases). The CDR3 sequence is 15 residues long. Between the trimmed V and J ends, which lost 3 bases and 3 bases, there was a span of 11 bases. Germline V lookup: CDR1 SEHNR, CDR2 FQNEAQ (reference sequence). The CDR3 here is CASSLKQGPNEKLFF. Written as DNA, the CDR3 is TGTGCCAGCAGCTTGAAGCAGGGTCCTAATGAAAAACTGTTTTTT.

The chain recombines TRBV7-2 with TRBJ1-1, with 8 bases fitting TRBD1. The V gene's germline CDR1 is SGHTA and CDR2 FQGNSA. J lost 1 base, V lost 0 bases, and 1 base had no gene match. This CDR3 spans 15 amino acids. Here the CDR3 reads CASSLAGTGNTEAFF. For the CDR3, the DNA is TGTGCCAGCAGCTTAGCTGGGACAGGGAACACTGAAGCTTTCTTT.

The genes are TRBV30 and TRBJ1-1; 7 positions match TRBD1. V trimming: 7 bases; J trimming: 11 bases; junction bases outside the gene matches: 10. This CDR3 is built from 11 residues. Germline lookup yields CDR1 GTSNPN and CDR2 SVGIG (reference sequence). CDR3 coding DNA: TGTGCCTACACCACAGGGGTAGGGGCTTTCTTT. Translation: CAYTTGVGAFF.

For the CDR3, the DNA is TGTGCCAGCAGACAGCAGGGAGTAGGAGTAGGGTATAACTATGGCTACACCTTC. Its translation: CASRQQGVGVGYNYGYTF. J is TRBJ1-2 and V is TRBV7-9, with D possibly matching TRBD1 (5 bases). Germline V gives CDR1 SEHNR, CDR2 FQNEAQ (reference sequence). The CDR3 sequence is 18 residues long. The germline V and J ends were trimmed by 6 bases and 1 base, with 24 bases remaining between them.

J is TRBJ2-1 and V is TRBV11-3; D ambiguous. Germline lookup yields CDR1 SGHNT and CDR2 YENEEA. Trimming took off 1 base at V and 3 bases at J, with 10 bases between the two ends. This CDR3 spans 15 amino acids. CDR3 sequence (DNA): TGTGCCAGCAGCTTAGGAGGTAGCAGCTACAATGAGCAGTTCTTC. This gives the protein CASSLGGSSYNEQFF.

The chain joins TRBV10-2 to TRBJ2-7, with 8 positions matching TRBD1. The V and J ends lost 6 bases and 5 bases, in that order; junction bases with no gene match: 15. The germline V gene has CDR1 WSHSY and CDR2 SAAADI. The CDR3 has 16 residues. CDR3: CASSLRGTGGSNEQYF. As DNA, the CDR3 is TGCGCCAGCAGCCTCAGGGGAACAGGGGGGTCGAACGAGCAGTACTTC.

This chain links TRBV3-1 (or the pseudogene TRBV3-2) with TRBJ1-5; unclear D gene. V lost 0 bases, J lost 6 bases, and 6 bases lay in between. The CDR3 sequence is 13 residues long. CDR1 and CDR2 (germline): LGHDT, YNNKEL (reference sequence). The CDR3 here is CASSQERVQPQHF. CDR3 DNA: TGTGCCAGCAGCCAAGAAAGGGTTCAGCCCCAGCATTTT.

The chain recombines TRBV19 with TRBJ2-1, with 8 nucleotides matching TRBD2. After removal of 7 bases from V and 3 bases from J, the junction contained 5 bases not matched to a gene. CDR1 is LNHDA and CDR2 is SQIVND in the germline V gene (reference sequence). The CDR3 loop spans 14 amino acids. The CDR3 DNA sequence: TGTGCCAGTACCAGGCGGGGGGACTACAATGAGCAGTTCTTC. Translation: CASTRRGDYNEQFF.

CDR3 sequence reads: CASAGEKYNEQFF. Here the CDR3 DNA reads TGTGCCAGCGCGGGGGAGAAATACAATGAGCAGTTCTTC. The V call is TRBV2, the J call TRBJ2-1; 7 nucleotides agree with TRBD2. This CDR3 has 13 amino acids. V shed 8 bases, J shed 4 bases, and the junction held 5 bases outside the gene matches. Germline CDR1 and CDR2: SNHLY and FYNNEI.

J is TRBJ2-7 and V is TRBV7-9, with 7 bases that match TRBD1. Looked up from germline, CDR1 is SEHNR and CDR2 is FQNEAQ (reference sequence). Unmatched junction bases numbered 10, after V lost 4 bases and J lost 1 base. The CDR3 loop spans 16 amino acids. The CDR3 coding sequence is TGTGCCAGCAGCTCGATGACGGGACAGTTATCCTACGAGCAGTACTTC. Translation gives CASSSMTGQLSYEQYF.

The rearrangement joins TRBV5-8 to TRBJ1-6; D remains ambiguous. This CDR3 region has 16 residues. Trimming removed 4 bases from V and 4 bases from J, with 15 bases in between. Germline lookup yields CDR1 SGHTS and CDR2 YDEGEE. In DNA, the CDR3 is TGTGCCAGCAGCCTATCTACACCCAGATATAATTCACCCCTCCACTTT. Translated: CASSLSTPRYNSPLHF.

The V and J genes are TRBV30 and TRBJ2-2; D uncertain. Trimming removed 3 bases from V and 2 bases from J, with 10 bases in between. Per the germline V gene, CDR1 is GTSNPN and CDR2 is SVGIG (reference sequence). The CDR3 has 14 residues. This chain's CDR3 is CAWRSASNTGELFF. DNA for the CDR3: TGTGCCTGGAGGTCCGCCAGCAACACCGGGGAGCTGTTTTTT.

The gene calls are TRBV7-9 and TRBJ2-1; maybe TRBD2 (6 bases). Per germline, CDR1 SEHNR and CDR2 FQNEAQ (reference sequence). The CDR3 runs 15 residues. The V end lost 5 bases, the J end lost 5 bases, and 16 bases lay between the germline ends. This CDR3 is CASSAGGVDHNEQFF. CDR3 in DNA: TGTGCCAGCAGCGCGGGCGGGGTGGATCACAATGAGCAGTTCTTC.

The chain carries TRBV28 and TRBJ2-1; TRBD1 might be the D (6 bases). Germline loops: CDR1 MDHEN, CDR2 SYDVKM. The CDR3 length is 15 residues. V lost 6 bases, J lost 5 bases, and 17 bases lay in between. CDR3 protein: CASSNTGYIHNEQFF. The CDR3 DNA reads TGTGCCAGCAGCAACACAGGGTATATCCACAATGAGCAGTTCTTC.

V usage is TRBV5-1 and J usage is TRBJ2-1, with TRBD2 matching over 16 bases. This CDR3 is 20 amino acids long. J gave up 0 bases and V 3 bases, and 9 bases lay outside the gene matches. Germline V gene lookup returns CDR1 SGHRS and CDR2 YFSETQ. CDR3 sequence (DNA): TGCGCCAGCAGCTCCGTAGGGACTAGCGGGGGGGCGGGCTCCTACAATGAGCAGTTCTTC. This translates into CASSSVGTSGGAGSYNEQFF.

The rearrangement uses TRBV27 and TRBJ2-7, with D possibly matching TRBD1 (5 bases). The V and J ends lost 2 bases and 2 bases respectively, with 10 bases between them. CDR3 length: 14 amino acids. Per the germline V gene, CDR1 is MNHEY and CDR2 is SMNVEV (reference sequence). The CDR3 DNA reads as TGTGCCAGCAGTTTAGGTCCGACAGCCTACGAGCAGTACTTC. It encodes CASSLGPTAYEQYF.

The chain is built from TRBV19 and TRBJ2-2; 9 bases map to TRBD1. The CDR3 runs to 15 residues. The V and J ends lost 6 bases and 4 bases, in that order; junction bases with no gene match: 6. Germline CDR1 reads LNHDA; CDR2 reads SQIVND (reference sequence). The CDR3 region has the DNA TGTGCCAGTAGGCTACAGGGGGCGAGCACCGGGGAGCTGTTTTTT. Protein product: CASRLQGASTGELFF.

This clone is termed hyperexpanded (1% or more). CDR3 nucleotides: TGTGCCAGCTCTAGGACGGATTCACCCCTCCACTTT. The encoded protein is CASSRTDSPLHF. This sequence joins TRBV28 and TRBJ1-6; D is unresolved. This CDR3 comprises 12 residues. V was pared by 8 bases and J by 8 bases, with 10 bases between. Germline-derived CDR1 and CDR2 are MDHEN and SYDVKM.

The table lists this clone with a few counts. J is TRBJ2-7 and V is TRBV28; the match to TRBD1 covers 8 bases. The germline V gene has CDR1 MDHEN and CDR2 SYDVKM. The trim removed 1 base at V and 2 bases at J, leaving 7 bases unmatched. The CDR3 has 16 residues. CDR3 amino acids: CASSLLIRTGTYEQYF. CDR3 DNA: TGTGCCAGCAGTTTATTAATCAGGACAGGGACCTACGAGCAGTACTTC.